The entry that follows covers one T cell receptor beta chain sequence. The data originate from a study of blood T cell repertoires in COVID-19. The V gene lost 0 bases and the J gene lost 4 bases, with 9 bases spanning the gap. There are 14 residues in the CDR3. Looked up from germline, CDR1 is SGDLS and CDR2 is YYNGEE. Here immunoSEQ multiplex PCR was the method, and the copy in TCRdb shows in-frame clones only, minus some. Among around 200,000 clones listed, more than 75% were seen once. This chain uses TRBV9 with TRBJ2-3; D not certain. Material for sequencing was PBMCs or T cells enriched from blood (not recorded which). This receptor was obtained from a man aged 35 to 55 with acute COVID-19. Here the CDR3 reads CASSVDWSSDTQYF. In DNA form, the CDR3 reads TGTGCCAGCAGCGTAGATTGGAGCTCAGATACGCAGTATTTT. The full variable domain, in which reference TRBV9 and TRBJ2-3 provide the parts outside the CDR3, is DSGVTQTPKHLITATGQRVTLRCSPRSGDLSVYWYQQSLDQGLQFLIQYYNGEERAKGNILERFSAQQFPDLHSELNLSSLELGDSALYFCASSVDWSSDTQYFGPGTRLTVL.